A single sample gave rise to the 19 T cell receptor beta chains below, sequenced in a study of beta chain features in type 1 diabetes (dated by TCRdb to 2016 to 2019). Study-wide conclusions, independent of this receptor: In all four CD4+ subsets, TCRB CDR3 length was moderately but significantly shorter in type 1 diabetes patients.

These receptors' antigens are unknown. The library was generated by the immunoSEQ multiplex PCR assay. The High Capacity cDNA Reverse Transcription Kit was used to reverse transcribe all of the isolated RNA, meaning that expressed TCRB transcripts were what got sequenced. TCRdb carries this immuneACCESS record with in-frame sequences only. Its versions omit some clonotypes, under half of them owing to an unresolved V gene in the studies checked, with the rest unexplained. The sample table contains approximately 170,000 clones; only one count was recorded for approximately 8% of them. 0.94% of the sample goes to the ten largest clones. Sequences were obtained from central memory CD4+ T cells from blood. The receptors here all came from a woman between 35 and 50 years old with type 1 diabetes.

This clone turned up a few times. V is TRBV18 and J is TRBJ1-1; D unclear. The CDR3 runs 14 residues. Germline values: CDR1 KGHSH, CDR2 LQKENI. The ends were cut back, 3 bases at V and 4 bases at J, with 12 bases in the middle. The CDR3 nucleotides are TGTGCCAGCTCACCCCTGGAGGCCTTCACTGAAGCTTTCTTT. It yields the protein CASSPLEAFTEAFF.

The sample holds a few counts of this clone. The sample carries other DNA sequences with the same CDR3. The J gene is TRBJ1-1, the V gene TRBV27; D ambiguous. Trimming cost V 5 bases and J 1 base, with 8 bases left between them. Germline CDR1 and CDR2: MNHEY and SMNVEV (reference sequence). The CDR3 length is 13 residues. The CDR3 protein is CASSLLRNTEAFF. The CDR3 bases are TGTGCCAGCAGTCTTCTCCGGAACACTGAAGCTTTCTTT.

This clone was found a few times. The chain carries TRBV5-6 and TRBJ2-3, with 12 bases lining up with TRBD2. This CDR3 spans 16 amino acids. Germline V gene data show CDR1 as SGHDT and CDR2 as YYEEEE. Trimming removed 4 bases from V and 0 bases from J; junction bases left unmatched: 3. This CDR3 reads CASSPLAGGSTDTQYF. CDR3 DNA sequence: TGTGCCAGCAGCCCACTAGCGGGGGGCAGCACAGATACGCAGTATTTT.

The chain joins TRBV19 to TRBJ2-7, with 9 bases lining up with TRBD1. The junction had 3 bases not matched to a gene; V was cut back by 5 bases and J by 1 base. This CDR3 is 14 amino acids long. Germline values: CDR1 LNHDA, CDR2 SQIVND (reference sequence). The CDR3 region has the DNA TGTGCCAGTAGTCGGACAGGGGAGTCCTACGAGCAGTACTTC. Protein: CASSRTGESYEQYF.

This clone has more than one count but fewer than ten. The sample has other DNA sequences that encode this CDR3 too. The chain has TRBV5-1 and TRBJ2-7, with D maybe TRBD2 (5 bases). This CDR3 contains 12 residues. With 2 bases removed from V and 5 bases from J, the gap between germline ends came to 8 bases. The V gene's germline CDR1 is SGHRS and CDR2 YFSETQ. For the CDR3, the DNA is TGCGCCAGCAGCTTATCCGGGGACGAGCAGTACTTC. This gives the protein CASSLSGDEQYF. Full variable domain (missing parts from reference TRBV5-1 and TRBJ2-7): KAGVTQTPRYLIKTRGQQVTLSCSPISGHRSVSWYQQTPGQGLQFLFEYFSETQRNKGNFPGRFSGRQFSNSRSEMNVSTLELGDSALYLCASSLSGDEQYFGPGTRLTVT.

The rearrangement links TRBV9 to TRBJ2-1, with D possibly matching TRBD2 (6 bases). In germline, CDR1 is SGDLS, CDR2 YYNGEE. The CDR3 has 14 amino acids. Between the trimmed V and J ends, which lost 0 bases and 2 bases, there was a span of 6 bases. CDR3 loop: CASSVGGAYNEQFF. In DNA form, the CDR3 reads TGTGCCAGCAGCGTAGGGGGGGCCTACAATGAGCAGTTCTTC.

The CDR3 spells CASSFPGNSYEQYF. The DNA for the CDR3 is TGTGCCAGCAGCTTCCCGGGGAACTCCTACGAGCAGTACTTC. The chain is built from TRBV5-6 and TRBJ2-7; weak D call: TRBD2 (5 bases). Between the trimmed V and J ends, which lost 2 bases and 0 bases, there was a span of 9 bases. Germline assignment: CDR1 SGHDT and CDR2 YYEEEE. The CDR3 totals 14 residues.

This rearrangement joins TRBV19 to TRBJ1-5; D may be TRBD1 (6 bases). CDR1 and CDR2 from the germline V gene are LNHDA and SQIVND (reference sequence). V was shortened by 7 bases and J by 5 bases, with 15 bases between the two germline ends. This CDR3 comprises 14 residues. CDR3 sequence (DNA): TGTGCCAGTACCCTACAGGGACATGATCAGCCCCAGCATTTT. Translation gives CASTLQGHDQPQHF.

This clone appeared a single time. The chain employs TRBV18 and TRBJ2-1; 7 positions agree with TRBD1. The CDR3 spans 14 residues. Germline V lookup: CDR1 KGHSH, CDR2 LQKENI. V was pared by 3 bases and J by 3 bases, with 2 bases of the junction left unmatched. The CDR3 DNA is TGTGCCAGCTCACCGGGGACAGTCTACAATGAGCAGTTCTTC. It translates to CASSPGTVYNEQFF.

This chain joins TRBV6-5 and TRBJ2-1, with a tentative D call TRBD1 (6 bases). V lost 4 bases and J 5 bases, leaving 15 bases between the germline ends. Germline V lookup: CDR1 MNHEY, CDR2 SVGAGI. The CDR3 sequence is 15 residues long. The CDR3 region is CASSLGTRGNNEQFF. CDR3 sequence (DNA): TGTGCCAGCAGTTTGGGGACACGAGGAAACAATGAGCAGTTCTTC.

This clone was observed a handful of times. The chain carries TRBV9 and TRBJ1-2; maybe TRBD1 (5 bases). CDR1 and CDR2 (germline): SGDLS, YYNGEE. Trimming took 4 bases from V and 6 from J, leaving 10 bases between them. The length of the CDR3 is 12 residues. For the CDR3, the DNA is TGTGCCAGCAGCCCGTGGGGGGATGGCTACACCTTC. Its protein is CASSPWGDGYTF.

This rearrangement joins TRBV30 to TRBJ2-3; 14 positions match TRBD2. The CDR3 is 15 amino acids. The V gene end was trimmed by 2 bases and the J gene end by 3 bases; junction bases not matched to a gene: 1. Germline V gene data show CDR1 as GTSNPN and CDR2 as SVGIG (reference sequence). As DNA, the CDR3 is TGTGCCTGGAGTCGGACTAGCGGGAGGACAGATACGCAGTATTTT. Its translation: CAWSRTSGRTDTQYF.

This clone was observed a few times. The chain links TRBV29-1 to TRBJ2-7; 13 nucleotides agree with TRBD2. CDR3 size: 14 residues. With 7 bases clipped from V and 6 bases from J, the junction kept 9 bases outside the gene matches. Looked up from germline, CDR1 is SQVTM and CDR2 is ANQGSEA. DNA for the CDR3: TGCAGCGCCGGGACTAGCGGGGCCCCCGGCGAGCAGTACTTC. Amino acids: CSAGTSGAPGEQYF.

This clone has only a few counts. The gene calls are TRBV28 and TRBJ1-2; the D gene is possibly TRBD1 (6 bases). The germline V and J ends were trimmed by 10 bases and 4 bases, with 22 bases remaining between them. The CDR3 contains 15 residues. Per germline, CDR1 MDHEN and CDR2 SYDVKM. The DNA of the CDR3 is TGTGCCACCCGAGGACCAGGGGCGGCGATCTATGGCTACACCTTC. It translates to CATRGPGAAIYGYTF.

The chain is built from TRBV5-1 and TRBJ2-3; a weak D match, TRBD1 (6 bases). V lost 1 base and J 1 base, leaving 7 bases between the germline ends. The CDR3 extends over 14 amino acids. CDR1 is SGHRS and CDR2 is YFSETQ in the germline V gene. DNA of the CDR3: TGCGCCAGCAGCTTGCCAGGGGGCACAGATACGCAGTATTTT. Translating it yields CASSLPGGTDTQYF. Using reference TRBV5-1 and TRBJ2-3 for the parts outside the CDR3, the full variable domain is KAGVTQTPRYLIKTRGQQVTLSCSPISGHRSVSWYQQTPGQGLQFLFEYFSETQRNKGNFPGRFSGRQFSNSRSEMNVSTLELGDSALYLCASSLPGGTDTQYFGPGTRLTVL.

This clone appeared many times. The chain uses TRBV7-2 and TRBJ2-7, with TRBD1 matching over 11 bases. Trimming removed 0 bases from V and 3 bases from J; junction bases left unmatched: 4. The CDR3 covers 16 residues. Looked up from germline, CDR1 is SGHTA and CDR2 is FQGNSA. CDR3 in amino acids: CASSLAQGQGGYEQYF. DNA of the CDR3: TGTGCCAGCAGCTTAGCGCAGGGACAGGGGGGCTACGAGCAGTACTTC. Full variable domain (remainder filled in from reference TRBV7-2 and TRBJ2-7): GAGVSQSPSNKVTEKGKDVELRCDPISGHTALYWYRQSLGQGLEFLIYFQGNSAPDKSGLPSDRFSAERTGGSVSTLTIQRTQQEDSAVYLCASSLAQGQGGYEQYFGPGTRLTVT.

The chain is built from TRBV30 and TRBJ2-7; 8 nucleotides agree with TRBD2. The CDR3 sequence is 13 residues long. The germline gives CDR1 GTSNPN, CDR2 SVGIG (reference sequence). V shed 0 bases, J shed 6 bases, and the junction held 4 bases outside the gene matches. The CDR3 DNA sequence: TGTGCCTGGAGTGTACAAGCGGGAGTCGAGCAGTACTTC. This translates into CAWSVQAGVEQYF.

The gene calls are TRBV4-3 and TRBJ2-1; no firm D call. Germline CDR1 LGHNA, CDR2 YSLEER. The length of the CDR3 is 15 residues. With 1 base removed from V and 0 bases from J, the gap between germline ends came to 7 bases. In DNA form, the CDR3 reads TGCGCCAGCAGCCAAGCAGGATACTCCTACAATGAGCAGTTCTTC. It yields the protein CASSQAGYSYNEQFF.

This chain connects TRBV29-1 to TRBJ1-3; D is unresolved. Germline values: CDR1 SQVTM, CDR2 ANQGSEA. This CDR3 contains 11 residues. The V gene lost 3 bases and the J gene lost 4 bases, with 4 bases spanning the gap. CDR3 nucleotides: TGCAGCGTTGACAGAGGAAACACCATATATTTT. Protein sequence: CSVDRGNTIYF.